The entry below describes one T cell receptor beta chain. Germline is not matched at one junction end, which may reflect a read error. TCRdb reanalysed the RT-PCR reads using MiXCR and keeps one entry per CDR3 protein. The data show about 680,000 distinct CDR3 sequences, approximately 15% seen once. Germline assignment: CDR1 SEHNR and CDR2 FQNEAQ (reference sequence). The CDR3 runs to 15 residues. The V gene is TRBV7-9, the J gene TRBJ1-1, with D maybe TRBD1 (5 bases). Input material: memory CD4+ T cells from blood. The receptor was derived from a female donor in good health, serving as a healthy control. The CDR3 loop is CASSLGAVQNTEAFF. The CDR3 DNA is TGTGCCAGCAGTTTAGGGGCGGTGCAGAACACTGAAGCTTTCTTT.